One sample yielded the 24 T cell receptor beta chains listed below, sequenced in a study of T cell responses to AZD1222 COVID-19 vaccine (dated by TCRdb to the early 2020s). According to the study, the label for this sample's time point signals: baseline before first vaccination. The receptor library was made with the immunoSEQ multiplex PCR assay. TCRdb took this table from immuneACCESS and kept in-frame rearrangements with V and J called. Such tables lack part of the clones; where checked against another copy, unresolved V genes explain under half of the gap, and the rest is unexplained. The sample data list over 100,000 clones, and about 89% of these were observed just once. The ten largest clones add up to about 6% of the sample. The source was peripheral blood, collected on day 0 of AZD1222 vaccination. These receptors all stem from an adult in good health.

The genes are TRBV6-6 and TRBJ2-7; D is ambiguous. V shed 3 bases and J shed 5 bases, with 2 bases lying between them. The V gene's germline CDR1 is MNHNY and CDR2 SVGAGI (reference sequence). The CDR3 runs to 10 residues. The DNA for the CDR3 is TGTGCCAGCAGTTATAACGAGCAGTACTTC. Translated, it gives CASSYNEQYF.

The chain carries TRBV13 and TRBJ2-7; TRBD2 matches 11 bases. Germline V lookup: CDR1 PRHDT, CDR2 FYEKMQ (reference sequence). This CDR3 region has 15 residues. V trimming: 3 bases; J trimming: 5 bases; junction bases outside the gene matches: 6. CDR3 protein: CASSFYSGGEDEQYF. CDR3 bases: TGTGCCAGCAGCTTCTATAGCGGGGGGGAGGACGAGCAGTACTTC. The full variable domain, completed using reference TRBV13 and TRBJ2-7, is AAGVIQSPRHLIKEKRETATLKCYPIPRHDTVYWYQQGPGQDPQFLISFYEKMQSDKGSIPDRFSAQQFSDYHSELNMSSLELGDSALYFCASSFYSGGEDEQYFGPGTRLTVT.

The chain recombines TRBV27 with TRBJ2-7; 7 bases fit TRBD1. Trimming cost V 0 bases and J 6 bases; bases outside gene matches: 5. CDR3 size: 14 residues. CDR1 and CDR2 from the germline V gene are MNHEY and SMNVEV (reference sequence). CDR3 DNA: TGTGCCAGCAGTTTATCGCTTGACAGGGTCGAGCAGTACTTC. It specifies CASSLSLDRVEQYF.

The chain is built from TRBV5-1 and TRBJ2-3; possibly TRBD1 for D (5 bases). The CDR3 has 14 residues. The V and J ends lost 1 base and 0 bases respectively, with 6 bases between them. CDR1 and CDR2 from the germline V gene are SGHRS and YFSETQ. The CDR3 nucleotides read TGCGCCAGCAGCTTGACAGGTAGCACAGATACGCAGTATTTT. Translated: CASSLTGSTDTQYF.

This clone turned up a few times. The chain couples TRBV2 to TRBJ2-3; 8 bases are a match to TRBD2. The CDR3 runs to 14 residues. The germline V gene encodes CDR1 SNHLY and CDR2 FYNNEI. V gave up 4 bases and J gave up 1 base; unmatched junction bases: 1. The CDR3 here is CASSGSGGTDTQYF. The CDR3 DNA reads TGTGCCAGCAGTGGTAGCGGGGGCACAGATACGCAGTATTTT.

This chain joins TRBV21-1 and TRBJ1-3. TRBV21-1 is tagged as a pseudogene. This CDR3 is 18 amino acids long. Here the CDR3 DNA reads TGTGCCAGCAGCCCCCCCGGGTTCAGATTGAGCTCTGGAAACACCATATATTTT. Protein product: CASSPPGFRLSSGNTIYF.

The chain uses TRBV4-3 and TRBJ2-7; D may be TRBD1 or TRBD2 (5 bases each). The CDR3 runs 13 residues. The V end was cut by 4 bases, the J end by 3 bases, with 10 bases between. The germline V gene encodes CDR1 LGHNA and CDR2 YSLEER. CDR3 nucleotide sequence: TGCGCCAGCAGCCCCGGGACCTACTACGAGCAGTACTTC. It translates to CASSPGTYYEQYF.

The chain combines TRBV7-3 with TRBJ2-2, with unresolved D. Per germline, CDR1 SGHTA and CDR2 FQGTGA. This CDR3 comprises 13 residues. The V end was cut by 3 bases, the J end by 6 bases, with 8 bases between. DNA for the CDR3: TGTGCCAGCAGCTTTGGCCCGCCCGGGGAGCTGTTTTTT. The encoded protein is CASSFGPPGELFF.

This clone was detected only once. The chain couples TRBV6-5 to TRBJ2-7, with D maybe TRBD2 (5 bases). CDR1 and CDR2 from the germline V gene are MNHEY and SVGAGI. Trimming pared 1 base from V and 11 bases from J, leaving 18 bases between. This CDR3 region has 14 residues. The CDR3 loop is CASSYFQRGGDEYF. Written as DNA, the CDR3 is TGTGCCAGCAGTTACTTTCAACGCGGAGGAGATGAGTACTTC.

This chain uses TRBV27 with TRBJ1-6, with TRBD1 matching over 7 bases. The CDR3 is made up of 14 amino acids. Germline V gene data show CDR1 as MNHEY and CDR2 as SMNVEV (reference sequence). V gave up 4 bases and J gave up 9 bases; unmatched junction bases: 6. The CDR3 loop is CASSWTGTGSPLHF. CDR3 nucleotides: TGTGCCAGCAGTTGGACAGGCACGGGTTCACCCCTCCACTTT.

The CDR3 nucleotides are TGTGCCAGCAGCTTGGATTTGGGAGGGGGGAATGGCTACACCTTC. This sequence encodes CASSLDLGGGNGYTF. The chain couples TRBV5-4 to TRBJ1-2, with a possible D match to TRBD1 (6 bases). This CDR3 is built from 15 residues. The V gene's germline CDR1 is SGHNT and CDR2 YYREEE (reference sequence). Trimming left V 0 bases short and J 6 bases short, with 15 bases between.

CDR3 region: CATSTDRTQQSGYGYTF. DNA for the CDR3: TGTGCCACCAGCACCGATCGGACTCAACAAAGCGGCTATGGCTACACCTTC. V usage is TRBV15 and J usage is TRBJ1-2; D ambiguous. Germline CDR1 and CDR2: LNHNV and YYDKDF (reference sequence). The length of the CDR3 is 17 residues. Trimming left V 4 bases short and J 4 bases short, with 22 bases between.

This rearrangement joins TRBV30 to TRBJ2-5; no reliable D call. The CDR3 has 13 residues. Germline loops: CDR1 GTSNPN, CDR2 SVGIG (reference sequence). V lost 2 bases, J lost 4 bases, and 11 bases lay in between. CDR3 DNA: TGTGCCTGGAGTCCCCACCCGGGAGAGACCCAGTACTTC. This sequence encodes CAWSPHPGETQYF.

In DNA, the CDR3 is TGTGCCAGCAGCTTAAGTTCAGGACAGTATAGCAATCAGCCCCAGCATTTT. Translation: CASSLSSGQYSNQPQHF. The chain combines TRBV7-9 with TRBJ1-5; TRBD1 might be the D (6 bases). V lost 2 bases and J 0 bases, leaving 14 bases between the germline ends. Germline assignment: CDR1 SEHNR and CDR2 FQNEAQ (reference sequence). The length of the CDR3 is 17 residues. Filled out from reference TRBV7-9 and TRBJ1-5, the complete variable domain reads DTGVSQNPRHKITKRGQNVTFRCDPISEHNRLYWYRQTLGQGPEFLTYFQNEAQLEKSRLLSDRFSAERPKGSFSTLEIQRTEQGDSAMYLCASSLSSGQYSNQPQHFGDGTRLSIL.

The chain carries TRBV30 and TRBJ1-6, with D hard to call. CDR3 length: 12 amino acids. CDR1 and CDR2 (germline): GTSNPN, SVGIG (reference sequence). Trimming removed 7 bases at V and 11 bases at J, with 15 bases between. The CDR3 is CASSSLGPPLHF. The CDR3 DNA reads TGTGCCTCTTCCTCTCTAGGCCCACCCCTCCACTTT.

This chain joins TRBV12-3 or TRBV12-4 and TRBJ1-1; D might be TRBD1 (6 bases). Trimming stripped 5 bases from V and 3 bases from J, with 10 bases between. CDR3 length: 13 residues. The CDR3 DNA follows: TGTGCCAGCAGTCACGGGGGCTACACTGAAGCTTTCTTT. Translating gives CASSHGGYTEAFF.

In DNA form, the CDR3 reads TGTGCCAGCAGTTTATTGTCGGACAGGGCCTACGAGCAGTACTTC. Its protein product is CASSLLSDRAYEQYF. The chain uses TRBV27 and TRBJ2-7, with 8 bases matching TRBD1. V was clipped by 1 base and J by 2 bases; unmatched bases: 4. The CDR3 extends over 15 amino acids. Germline CDR1 reads MNHEY; CDR2 reads SMNVEV (reference sequence).

The chain couples TRBV30 to TRBJ1-2, with D hard to call. Germline values: CDR1 GTSNPN, CDR2 SVGIG (reference sequence). Deletions cut 4 bases from V and 2 bases from J, with 8 bases between. The CDR3 has 12 amino acids. The CDR3 region has the DNA TGTGCCTGGAACGGGAGAAACTATGGCTACACCTTC. This sequence encodes CAWNGRNYGYTF.

A remark on this clone: This specimen includes other DNA sequences encoding the same CDR3. The V gene is TRBV7-2, the J gene TRBJ2-2; D is uncertain. CDR1 and CDR2 (germline): SGHTA, FQGNSA. Between the trimmed V and J ends, which lost 2 bases and 2 bases, there was a span of 3 bases. This CDR3 comprises 13 residues. For the CDR3, the DNA is TGTGCCAGCAGCTTAAGTAACACCGGGGAGCTGTTTTTT. It encodes CASSLSNTGELFF. The full variable domain, completed using reference TRBV7-2 and TRBJ2-2, is GAGVSQSPSNKVTEKGKDVELRCDPISGHTALYWYRQSLGQGLEFLIYFQGNSAPDKSGLPSDRFSAERTGGSVSTLTIQRTQQEDSAVYLCASSLSNTGELFFGEGSRLTVL.

CDR3 amino acids: CAIPDSPANQPQHF. CDR3 DNA: TGCGCCATCCCGGACAGCCCAGCGAATCAGCCCCAGCATTTT. The J gene is TRBJ1-5, the V gene TRBV10-1; D might be TRBD1 (6 bases). Germline CDR1 reads WNHNN; CDR2 reads SYGVQD (reference sequence). V shed 10 bases and J shed 4 bases, with 17 bases lying between them. The CDR3 is made up of 14 amino acids.

This clone was detected only once. The chain couples TRBV7-2 to TRBJ2-3; tentative D call: TRBD1 (5 bases). V gave up 6 bases and J gave up 2 bases, with 9 bases separating them. Per the germline V gene, CDR1 is SGHTA and CDR2 is FQGNSA. There are 13 residues in the CDR3. Here the CDR3 DNA reads TGTGCCAGCAGGCCGACAGCCACAGATACGCAGTATTTT. Protein sequence: CASRPTATDTQYF.

The chain couples TRBV19 to TRBJ2-1; 10 bases agree with TRBD2. From germline, CDR1 is LNHDA and CDR2 SQIVND (reference sequence). The CDR3 extends over 15 amino acids. V lost 2 bases, J lost 8 bases, and 6 bases stayed unmatched. The CDR3 DNA sequence: TGTGCCAGTAGTATACTAGCGGGGGATGGCGATGAGCAGTTCTTC. It translates to CASSILAGDGDEQFF.

V is TRBV12-3 or TRBV12-4 and J is TRBJ1-1; D is ambiguous. V lost 5 bases, J lost 5 bases, and 12 bases lay in between. This CDR3 comprises 13 residues. The DNA of the CDR3 is TGTGCCAGCAGTAGGACCCTGAGAACTGAAGCTTTCTTT. Translated, it gives CASSRTLRTEAFF.

The chain is built from TRBV6-1 and TRBJ1-1, with 7 nucleotides matching TRBD1. This CDR3 is built from 13 residues. Germline values: CDR1 MNHNS, CDR2 SASEGT. Trimming removed 5 bases from V and 8 bases from J; junction bases left unmatched: 8. CDR3 in DNA: TGTGCCAGCAGTCTGAACAGGGGTGAGGAAGCTTTCTTT. It yields the protein CASSLNRGEEAFF.